This TCR beta chain stems from a study of beta chain features in type 1 diabetes. Whole-study findings and limits: Researchers caution that PCR might favor shorter templates, equally among patients and controls. Individuals with type 1 diabetes displayed fewer insertions and more deletions at VDJ junctions. Moderately but significantly shorter TCRB CDR3s were found in Type 1 diabetes patients in all four CD4+ subsets. Cells carrying high TCR expression could end up over-represented when cDNA is sequenced.

Turning to this clone: Antigen specificity is unknown.

The CDR3 consists of 15 residues. Trimming left V 6 bases short and J 1 base short, with 14 bases between. Germline-derived CDR1 and CDR2 are SGHRS and YFSETQ. The sequenced template was cDNA made from the entire isolated RNA. Data came from immunoSEQ multiplex PCR; TCRdb stores just in-frame clones and leaves some out. The repertoire has a few hundred thousand clones, around 26% of them found once; the top ten carry about 3.9%. This receptor was identified in a man aged 25 to 40 in good health. This chain uses TRBV5-1 with TRBJ2-4, with a possible D match to TRBD1 (6 bases). Specimen: central memory CD4+ T cells from blood. CDR3 amino acids: CASKFSDSAKNIQYF. The CDR3 DNA sequence: TGCGCCAGCAAATTTTCGGACAGCGCCAAAAACATTCAGTACTTC. The entire variable domain, with the rest obtained from reference TRBV5-1 and TRBJ2-4, is as follows: KAGVTQTPRYLIKTRGQQVTLSCSPISGHRSVSWYQQTPGQGLQFLFEYFSETQRNKGNFPGRFSGRQFSNSRSEMNVSTLELGDSALYLCASKFSDSAKNIQYFGAGTRLSVL.